This TCR beta chain was recovered during a study of vaccination effects on CD4 cells after COVID-19. On the study more broadly: Every well housed around 2.1 million PBMC, which grew in culture alongside about 9 IU/ml IL-2 and about 10 ug/ml peptides.

At the end of about 9 days of culture, CD4+ T cells were isolated. The vaccine recipients had no prior SARS-CoV-2 infection, with negative nucleocapsid antibodies. Method: immunoSEQ multiplex PCR; TCRdb's copy keeps in-frame clones and lacks some. The sample carries more than 35,000 clones, 82% recorded once. Study results and limitations: The study found marked clonal contraction of infection- and vaccine-induced clones late after vaccination.

The J segment lost 5 bases and the V segment lost 0 bases, leaving 8 bases of the junction unmatched. From germline, CDR1 is SGHRS and CDR2 YFSETQ. CDR3 length: 17 amino acids. As concerns this clone: Its antigen is not identified.

The rearrangement uses TRBV5-1 and TRBJ2-1; 10 bases are shared with TRBD2. The clonotype was recovered from a human donor who received a COVID-19 vaccine. Sample: CD4+ T cells from PBMCs cultured without peptide, taken before COVID-19 vaccination. The CDR3 sequence: CASSLAPRAGGNNEQFF. As DNA, the CDR3 is TGCGCCAGCAGCTTGGCCCCGAGAGCGGGGGGGAACAATGAGCAGTTCTTC.